The next 9 T cell receptor beta chains were all read from a single sample in a study of T cells in Graves' hyperthyroidism and ophthalmopathy. Amplification of TCR beta CDR3 regions used RNA as the template. RT-PCR in the first round (using the HTBI primer set) targeted the TCR CDR3. TCRdb reprocessed the multiplex PCR reads via MiXCR and lists one record per CDR3 protein. The table lists nearly 750,000 distinct CDR3 sequences, about 35% of them singletons, with around 30% in the top ten. The source material was blood. Every receptor here comes from a woman in her forties with Graves' hyperthyroidism.

In regard to this clonotype: At one end, the junction sequence differs from germline, possibly due to a read error. This chain uses TRBV7-2 with TRBJ1-4, with D perhaps matching TRBD1 (6 bases). The CDR3 is made up of 16 amino acids. The germline gives CDR1 SGHTA, CDR2 FQGNSA. CDR3 sequence (DNA): TGTGCCAGCAGCTCGGGGGCGCTGGGCTCTAATGAAAAACTATTTTTT. It specifies CASSSGALGSNEKLFF.

This clonotype was seen many times. The rearrangement links TRBV27 to TRBJ1-5; D remains unclear. The CDR3 contains 15 residues. CDR1 is MNHEY, CDR2 SMNVEV, per germline (reference sequence). The V gene lost 5 bases and the J gene lost 1 base, with 12 bases spanning the gap. The CDR3 DNA reads TGTGCCAGCAGTCTCCAAGGAAGGAGCAATCAGCCCCAGCATTTT. Its translation: CASSLQGRSNQPQHF.

With respect to this clonotype: Since the CDR3 does not end with the conserved phenylalanine or tryptophan, this likely comes from a read error. The V call is TRBV7-2, the J call TRBJ1-1; 9 bases are shared with TRBD1. This CDR3 has 16 amino acids. V trimming: 5 bases; J trimming: 5 bases; junction bases outside the gene matches: 12. CDR1 and CDR2 (germline): SGHTA, FQGNSA. This CDR3 reads CASSPEDRGRWTEAFS. The DNA for the CDR3 is TGTGCCAGCAGCCCCGAGGACAGGGGAAGATGGACTGAAGCTTTCTCT.

The table lists this clonotype with many counts. The chain has TRBV19 and TRBJ1-2, with 8 bases lining up with TRBD1. The V gene end was trimmed by 8 bases and the J gene end by 6 bases; junction bases not matched to a gene: 11. The CDR3 extends over 14 amino acids. Germline V CDR1 and CDR2: LNHDA, SQIVND (reference sequence). The CDR3 loop reads CASARTGYVDGYTF. The CDR3 region has the DNA TGTGCCAGTGCCCGGACAGGGTATGTGGATGGCTACACCTTC.

This clonotype showed up many times. The genes are TRBV29-1 and TRBJ2-7; TRBD1 aligns across 9 bases. The V gene's germline CDR1 is SQVTM and CDR2 ANQGSEA. The trim removed 4 bases at V and 3 bases at J, leaving 4 bases unmatched. CDR3 length equals 13 residues. The CDR3 DNA sequence: TGCAGCGTTGGAGGACAGGGGCTCTACGAGCAGTACTTC. Encoded protein: CSVGGQGLYEQYF.

The chain uses TRBV3-1 and TRBJ1-6; unclear D gene. V was cut by 1 base and J by 5 bases, with 9 bases left in between. The CDR3 contains 15 residues. The V gene's germline CDR1 is LGHDT and CDR2 YNNKEL (reference sequence). CDR3 in amino acids: CASSQGLPDNSPLHF. The CDR3 DNA reads TGTGCCAGCAGCCAAGGCCTCCCGGATAATTCACCCCTCCACTTT.

This clonotype was picked up one time. The chain recombines TRBV29-1 with TRBJ2-5; perhaps TRBD2 as D (6 bases). V lost 5 bases and J lost 2, with 15 bases in between. There are 14 residues in the CDR3. The germline V gene has CDR1 SQVTM and CDR2 ANQGSEA. The DNA of the CDR3 is TGCAGCGTTAAGGAGGGGAACAATCAAGAGACCCAGTACTTC. Protein product: CSVKEGNNQETQYF.

This clonotype occurred many times. This chain connects TRBV7-9 to TRBJ1-1; D is ambiguous. Trimming took off 1 base at V and 4 bases at J, with 7 bases between the two ends. The CDR3 loop spans 13 amino acids. Germline values: CDR1 SEHNR, CDR2 FQNEAQ (reference sequence). In DNA form, the CDR3 reads TGTGCCAGCAGCTTAGGTGTCGGCACTGAAGCTTTCTTT. It yields the protein CASSLGVGTEAFF. Combining the CDR3 with reference TRBV7-9 and TRBJ1-1 gives the whole variable domain DTGVSQNPRHKITKRGQNVTFRCDPISEHNRLYWYRQTLGQGPEFLTYFQNEAQLEKSRLLSDRFSAERPKGSFSTLEIQRTEQGDSAMYLCASSLGVGTEAFFGQGTRLTVV.

This clonotype was seen only a few times. The chain recombines TRBV4-3 with TRBJ1-1, with D possibly TRBD1 on 5 matching bases. The V gene's germline CDR1 is LGHNA and CDR2 YSLEER. The CDR3 is 15 amino acids. V was trimmed by 4 bases and J by 0 bases, leaving 12 bases between them. CDR3 coding DNA: TGCGCCAGCAGCCCCGACAGTTTCATGAACACTGAAGCTTTCTTT. As protein: CASSPDSFMNTEAFF.